This is a list of T cell receptor beta chains from one sample in a study of T cell repertoires in cytomegalovirus infection. TCRdb ran MiXCR on the reads and lists one entry per CDR3 protein. The sample contains under 850,000 distinct CDR3 sequences, roughly a third of which appear only once. The specimen was PBMCs. These receptors were obtained from a human donor in good health (CMV status not recorded). Some clones in this sample may be carry-over from other donors' samples. Both conserved end residues are part of each CDR3.

V gene	J gene	CDR3 protein
TRBV27	TRBJ1-2	CASSLNRVGGYTF
TRBV20-1	TRBJ2-6	CSARAPPFLSGANVLTF
TRBV19	TRBJ2-7	CASSFSPVRGYEQYF
TRBV4-1	TRBJ2-1	CASSQDLGTRAYNEQFF
TRBV28	TRBJ1-1	CASIRRQNTEAFF
TRBV7-2	TRBJ2-1	CASSSQTGNNEQFF
TRBV27	TRBJ1-5	CASSSQGDPNQPQHF
TRBV10-3	TRBJ2-7	CAISASLEQYF
TRBV19	TRBJ2-2	CASLVEGAGELFF
TRBV20-1	TRBJ2-2	CSATGTSGSLYTGELFF
TRBV7-9	TRBJ2-6	CASSLFTSGANVLTF
TRBV10-3	TRBJ1-2	CAITPTGTGSYTF
TRBV12-3/TRBV12-4	TRBJ2-7	CASSFSGTRYEQYF
TRBV5-5	TRBJ1-5	CASSLGPPNQPQHF
TRBV19	TRBJ1-4	CATRTSINEKLFF
TRBV28	TRBJ1-1	CASRKGEAFF
TRBV6-1	TRBJ1-1	CASKPSTGAGNTEAFF
TRBV28	TRBJ2-4	CASGRGSLVLQYF
TRBV27	TRBJ2-2	CASSPGKFWNTGELFF
TRBV7-2	TRBJ2-7	CASSDIDYEQYF
TRBV19	TRBJ2-7	CASRPGQGPYEQYF
TRBV7-2	TRBJ1-2	CASSLERAPPYGYTF
TRBV6-6	TRBJ2-3	CASGRPGRTSTDTQYF
TRBV6-5	TRBJ2-2	CASSYSRRGTGELFF
TRBV4-1	TRBJ2-7	CASSPNRGNGFYEQYF
TRBV7-9	TRBJ2-1	CASSLEGFF
TRBV11-2	TRBJ1-6	CASSLEPDSYNSPHHF
TRBV6-1	TRBJ2-4	CASSERGTVDIQYF
TRBV27	TRBJ2-3	CASSLWTRTGVVTQYF
TRBV7-2	TRBJ2-5	CASSFQGRGETQYF
TRBV19	TRBJ1-2	CASSIDLGYTF
TRBV19	TRBJ2-2	CASSIISVNTGELFF
TRBV6-2/TRBV6-3	TRBJ2-1	CASSLGTGGSEQFF
TRBV7-6	TRBJ2-3	CASCLGTAGDTQYF
TRBV5-3	TRBJ1-1	CASSWDGGANTEAFF
TRBV28	TRBJ1-2	CASTTTLSSLIYGYTF
TRBV19	TRBJ2-2	CASRLQGYTGELFF
TRBV27	TRBJ2-7	CASTGRSGVSYEQYF
TRBV15	TRBJ2-1	CATSRAGLEQFF
TRBV7-7	TRBJ2-7	CASSQSGGHEQYF
TRBV28	TRBJ2-2	CASSLLRSRTGELFF
TRBV5-5	TRBJ1-4	CASSSDSGDEKLFF
TRBV29-1	TRBJ2-7	CSGGEINYEQYF
TRBV19	TRBJ2-1	CASSIGLAGVSSYNEQFF
TRBV10-3	TRBJ2-2	CAIAANTGELFF
TRBV7-9	TRBJ1-5	CASHRDLNQPQHF
TRBV28	TRBJ1-5	CASSSPLGGGGNQPQHF
TRBV28	TRBJ2-7	CASGGGSDTYEQYF
TRBV5-1	TRBJ2-2	CASRPEFHAGELFF
TRBV6-5	TRBJ2-3	CASSSLKRGMDTQYF
TRBV7-8	TRBJ1-2	CASSRHTRDSLHYGYTF